The next 24 T cell receptor beta chains were all read from a single sample in a study of molecular identifiers for immune sequencing clone quantification. One entry per CDR3 protein results from TCRdb running MiXCR on the PCR reads. The data show roughly 300,000 distinct CDR3 sequences, with roughly 23% seen just once and 0.65% to 0.75% held by the top ten. Sequences were obtained from naive CD8+ T cells from blood, with Jurkat cell RNA spiked in. Subset in this sample: FACS-sorted CD8+CD4-CCR7+CD45RA+ naive T cells. Receptor source: a human donor in good health. Some libraries in this study had Jurkat cell RNA spiked in.

The gene calls are TRBV7-6 and TRBJ2-3; 9 bases line up with TRBD1. Unmatched junction bases numbered 10, after V lost 3 bases and J lost 3 bases. Per germline, CDR1 SGHVS and CDR2 FNYEAQ. This CDR3 comprises 17 residues. In DNA form, the CDR3 reads TGTGCCAGCAGCTTGGATCCGGACAGGGGTTTGACAGATACGCAGTATTTT. Its protein is CASSLDPDRGLTDTQYF.

This clonotype has ten or more counts. CDR3: CASTLGGGDQPQHF. CDR3 DNA sequence: TGTGCCAGCACTTTGGGGGGGGGAGATCAGCCCCAGCATTTT. V usage is TRBV12-3 or TRBV12-4 and J usage is TRBJ1-5; TRBD1 is a possible D gene (5 bases). Trimming removed 7 bases at V and 5 bases at J, with 15 bases between. This CDR3 has 14 residues.

Ten or more counts support this clonotype. The V gene is TRBV28, the J gene TRBJ1-5, with 11 bases identical to TRBD1. V dropped 8 bases and J dropped 4; count of bases not matched to a gene: 4. CDR3 length: 14 residues. The germline V gene has CDR1 MDHEN and CDR2 SYDVKM. Written as DNA, the CDR3 is TGTGCCAGCTTTGGGACAGGGGGGAATCAGCCCCAGCATTTT. Protein product: CASFGTGGNQPQHF.

This clonotype was seen only once. The chain joins TRBV20-1 to TRBJ2-5; 8 nucleotides match TRBD2. CDR1 DFQATT and CDR2 SNEGSKA come from the germline V gene (reference sequence). Trimming took 2 bases from V and 0 from J; bases not matched to a gene: 8. CDR3 length equals 16 residues. CDR3 bases: TGCAGTGCTAGACATCACAGCGGGGGTTACCAAGAGACCCAGTACTTC. This gives the protein CSARHHSGGYQETQYF.

This clonotype was seen many times. V is TRBV7-2 and J is TRBJ2-5; 8 nucleotides agree with TRBD2. The CDR3 is 15 amino acids. J lost 5 bases, V lost 4 bases, and 9 bases had no gene match. Germline V gene data show CDR1 as SGHTA and CDR2 as FQGNSA. CDR3 protein: CASSSTSGSGETQYF. The CDR3 DNA is TGTGCCAGCAGCTCCACTAGCGGATCGGGGGAGACCCAGTACTTC.

The CDR3 loop reads CASSRGRGAFF. CDR3 DNA sequence: TGTGCCAGCAGCCGAGGCCGAGGGGCTTTCTTT. The chain employs TRBV7-9 and TRBJ1-1; D is undetermined. Trimming took off 5 bases at V and 11 bases at J, with 12 bases between the two ends. The CDR3 totals 11 residues. Per germline, CDR1 SEHNR and CDR2 FQNEAQ (reference sequence).

In regard to this clonotype: Because it lacks the conserved phenylalanine or tryptophan at the end, this CDR3 is likely a read error. This chain connects TRBV13 to TRBJ2-3, with 10 nucleotides matching TRBD1. Germline V lookup: CDR1 PRHDT, CDR2 FYEKMQ (reference sequence). The CDR3 loop spans 16 amino acids. J lost 0 bases, V lost 5 bases, and 5 bases had no gene match. The CDR3 coding sequence is TGTGCCAGCAGCGAGGGACAGGGGCTAAGCACAGATACGCAGTATCTT. Encoded protein: CASSEGQGLSTDTQYL.

This clonotype has only one observation. This sequence joins TRBV7-9 and TRBJ2-6; perhaps TRBD2 as D (6 bases). Germline CDR1 is SEHNR and CDR2 is FQNEAQ (reference sequence). The CDR3 has 17 residues. V was trimmed by 5 bases and J by 0 bases, leaving 14 bases between them. This CDR3 reads CASSPPLTSSGANVLTF. The CDR3 region has the DNA TGTGCCAGCAGCCCCCCCCTGACTAGCTCTGGGGCCAACGTCCTGACTTTC.

Notes on this clonotype: A much larger clone sits a single nucleotide away, making a read error possible. The chain links TRBV27 to TRBJ1-1; D is perhaps TRBD1 (5 bases). The CDR3 runs 13 residues. Germline V CDR1 and CDR2: MNHEY, SMNVEV (reference sequence). DNA of the CDR3: TGTGCCTGCAGTGCCCAGGGTTCGTCCGTAGCTTTCTTT. It encodes CACSAQGSSVAFF.

This clonotype was observed a handful of times. V gene TRBV27 combines with J gene TRBJ2-3, with D possibly matching TRBD2 (5 bases). This CDR3 region has 17 residues. Germline V gene lookup returns CDR1 MNHEY and CDR2 SMNVEV (reference sequence). The ends were cut back, 2 bases at V and 1 base at J, with 16 bases in the middle. CDR3 DNA: TGTGCCAGCAGTTTACTGATTGGGCTAGCCGGCACAGATACGCAGTATTTT. Its protein is CASSLLIGLAGTDTQYF.

Comments on this clonotype: A single base separates this from a much larger clone, so it may be a read error. This chain connects TRBV5-6 to TRBJ1-1; possibly TRBD1 for D (6 bases). Trimming left V 0 bases short and J 8 bases short, with 11 bases between. The CDR3 contains 13 residues. The germline V gene encodes CDR1 SGHDT and CDR2 YYEEEE. The CDR3 DNA is TGTGCCAGCAGCTTGGTCGATCAGGGGGAAGCTTTCTTT. Its translation is CASSLVDQGEAFF.

This clonotype was seen a few times. The chain has TRBV20-1 and TRBJ2-3, with 13 positions matching TRBD2. The CDR3 sequence is 16 residues long. V lost 0 bases and J lost 3; bases outside the gene matches: 3. Germline V gene sequence: CDR1 DFQATT, CDR2 SNEGSKA (reference sequence). The CDR3, as DNA: TGCAGTGCTAGAGATACGACTAGCGGGAGGACAGATACGCAGTATTTT. Residues: CSARDTTSGRTDTQYF.

The rearrangement joins TRBV6-2 or TRBV6-3 to TRBJ1-1, with D perhaps TRBD1 (6 bases). The CDR3 extends over 13 amino acids. Germline assignment: CDR1 MNHEY and CDR2 SVGEGT. V was shortened by 2 bases and J by 7 bases, with 11 bases between the two germline ends. The CDR3 DNA sequence: TGTGCCAGCAGTTACGGGGGCGGCGGTGAAGCTTTCTTT. It codes for CASSYGGGGEAFF.

With regard to this clonotype: Here the CDR3 omits its conserved ending phenylalanine or tryptophan, so a read error is the likely source. This chain uses TRBV27 with TRBJ2-3; TRBD2 matches 10 bases. Germline V lookup: CDR1 MNHEY, CDR2 SMNVEV (reference sequence). This CDR3 has 16 residues. J gave up 4 bases and V 6 bases, and 10 bases lay outside the gene matches. The CDR3 sequence: CASSFSAGGPPDTQYL. The CDR3 region has the DNA TGTGCCAGCAGCTTTTCAGCGGGGGGGCCCCCAGATACGCAGTATCTT.

This clonotype was counted many times. J is TRBJ2-3 and V is TRBV5-4; the D is unclear. The ends were cut back, 1 base at V and 2 bases at J, with 14 bases in the middle. CDR3 length equals 16 residues. The V gene's germline CDR1 is SGHNT and CDR2 YYREEE (reference sequence). The CDR3 DNA reads TGTGCCAGCAGCTTGTTAACAGCCGCGAACACAGATACGCAGTATTTT. It is translated as CASSLLTAANTDTQYF.

Only one count was recorded for this clonotype. Possible read error: a much larger clone is one base away. This chain joins TRBV7-6 and TRBJ1-1; D is undetermined. Looked up from germline, CDR1 is SGHVS and CDR2 is FNYEAQ. V dropped 6 bases and J dropped 4 bases, with 12 bases sitting between them. This CDR3 comprises 13 residues. The CDR3 nucleotides read TGTGCCAGCAGGTCCGGGATAGGCACTGAAGCTTTCTTT. This gives the protein CASRSGIGTEAFF.

The table lists this clonotype with many counts. The chain combines TRBV28 with TRBJ2-6; D remains ambiguous. The length of the CDR3 is 15 residues. Trimming took 5 bases from V and 2 from J, leaving 10 bases between them. Looked up from germline, CDR1 is MDHEN and CDR2 is SYDVKM. CDR3 in amino acids: CASSPRLAGANVLTF. The CDR3, as DNA: TGTGCCAGCAGTCCGAGACTGGCTGGGGCCAACGTCCTGACTTTC.

A note on this clonotype: Sequence at one end of the junction differs from germline and may be a read error. The chain couples TRBV15 to TRBJ2-1, with 8 bases lining up with TRBD2. In germline, CDR1 is LNHNV, CDR2 YYDKDF (reference sequence). This CDR3 contains 15 residues. The CDR3 sequence is CVTSRDQAGGSPGFF. The CDR3 nucleotides read TGTGTCACCAGCAGAGATCAGGCGGGAGGCAGTCCGGGGTTCTTC.

This clonotype was detected a few times. V is TRBV20-1 and J is TRBJ2-7; 8 bases map to TRBD2. The CDR3 contains 20 residues. The J segment lost 2 bases and the V segment lost 0 bases, leaving 21 bases of the junction unmatched. CDR1 DFQATT and CDR2 SNEGSKA come from the germline V gene (reference sequence). In DNA form, the CDR3 reads TGCAGTGCTAGAGATCGCCAGGGATATGCCGAACTAGCGGACCCCTACGAGCAGTACTTC. Translated: CSARDRQGYAELADPYEQYF.

As regards this clonotype: This may come from a read error, since a much larger clone is one base off. The chain employs TRBV28 and TRBJ2-1; D not resolved. CDR3 length: 16 residues. Germline CDR1 and CDR2: MDHEN and SYDVKM. This chain's CDR3 is CACSDLAGSLYNEQFF. The CDR3 DNA follows: TGTGCCTGCAGTGACCTCGCCGGCTCCCTTTACAATGAGCAGTTCTTC.

This clonotype was observed at least ten times. The J gene is TRBJ2-5, the V gene TRBV14, with unresolved D. With 0 bases removed from V and 6 bases from J, the gap between germline ends came to 17 bases. The CDR3 extends over 16 amino acids. From germline, CDR1 is SGHDN and CDR2 FVKESK. The CDR3 DNA follows: TGTGCCAGCAGCCAAGATCGCTCGGCCCGTAAACAGACCCAGTACTTC. This encodes CASSQDRSARKQTQYF. Filled out from reference TRBV14 and TRBJ2-5, the complete variable domain reads EAGVTQFPSHSVIEKGQTVTLRCDPISGHDNLYWYRRVMGKEIKFLLHFVKESKQDESGMPNNRFLAERTGGTYSTLKVQPAELEDSGVYFCASSQDRSARKQTQYFGPGTRLLVL.

The chain joins TRBV7-9 to TRBJ2-3; a possible D gene is TRBD2 (5 bases). The CDR3 has 15 amino acids. Trimming cost V 1 base and J 5 bases, with 13 bases left between them. Germline V gene lookup returns CDR1 SEHNR and CDR2 FQNEAQ (reference sequence). CDR3 nucleotide sequence: TGTGCCAGCAGCTTAGTATTCGGTGAGGGAGATACGCAGTATTTT. This encodes CASSLVFGEGDTQYF.

This chain connects TRBV7-2 to TRBJ2-1, with 8 bases fitting TRBD2. This CDR3 spans 15 amino acids. The junction had 13 bases not matched to a gene; V was cut back by 8 bases and J by 7 bases. CDR1 and CDR2 from the germline V gene are SGHTA and FQGNSA. The CDR3, as DNA: TGTGCCAGCTGCCAAACACCGGGACTAGGTAATGAGCAGTTCTTC. It encodes CASCQTPGLGNEQFF.

The V and J genes are TRBV7-9 and TRBJ2-7; 8 nucleotides match TRBD1. Germline V gene lookup returns CDR1 SEHNR and CDR2 FQNEAQ (reference sequence). V shed 7 bases and J 1 base; nucleotides not matched to a gene: 9. The CDR3 spans 15 residues. The CDR3 DNA reads TGTGCCAGCACCGAAGGACAGGGTGGGTCCTACGAGCAGTACTTC. Amino acid sequence: CASTEGQGGSYEQYF.